This TCR beta chain was captured in a study of vaccination effects on CD4 cells after COVID-19. The germline V and J ends were trimmed by 5 bases and 4 bases, with 6 bases remaining between them. Per germline, CDR1 LGHDT and CDR2 YNNKEL (reference sequence). CDR3 length equals 11 residues. The protocol was immunoSEQ multiplex PCR, while the TCRdb copy is restricted to in-frame clones and leaves out a portion. This table holds 30,000 to 40,000 clones, roughly 70% found once. Before sequencing took place, the ViraFEST assay used viral peptide pools to expand antigen-specific CD4+ T cells. Isolating CD4+ T cells followed approximately nine days of culture. Among the vaccine recipients, none had a prior SARS-CoV-2 infection, and nucleocapsid antibodies were negative. This clone was observed a handful of times. Its target is not known.

The source material was CD4+ T cells from PBMCs cultured with SARS-CoV-2 spike peptides, sampled before COVID-19 vaccination. This chain joins TRBV3-1 (or the pseudogene TRBV3-2) and TRBJ2-7; D is ambiguous. This clonotype was obtained from a human donor who received a COVID-19 vaccine. CDR3 loop: CASSAVYEQYF. In nucleotides, the CDR3 is TGTGCCAGCAGCGCGGTATACGAGCAGTACTTC.